A single sample is the source of the 21 T cell receptor beta chains below, sequenced in a study of OX40 agonist ivuxolimab in advanced cancers. Produced via immunoSEQ multiplex PCR; TCRdb's table is partial and in-frame only. The profile shows fewer than 80,000 clones, over 75% of them singletons. The sample consisted of CD4+ or CD8+ T cells sorted from blood, taken in a trial of the OX40 agonist ivuxolimab. The receptors here all came from an adult with an advanced solid tumor such as melanoma, head and neck, liver or kidney cancer.

This chain links TRBV9 with TRBJ2-7; perhaps TRBD1 as D (6 bases). Trimming removed 0 bases from V and 3 bases from J, with 10 bases in between. Germline lookup yields CDR1 SGDLS and CDR2 YYNGEE. The CDR3 spans 14 residues. The CDR3: CASSVGRGFYEQYF. The CDR3 nucleotides are TGTGCCAGCAGCGTAGGCAGGGGATTCTACGAGCAGTACTTC.

The chain has TRBV27 and TRBJ1-1; no firm D call. Trimming shortened V by 5 bases and J by 1 base, and 14 bases separated the two germline ends. In germline, CDR1 is MNHEY, CDR2 SMNVEV (reference sequence). The CDR3 covers 15 residues. The CDR3 is CASSRSATPNTEAFF. The CDR3 DNA is TGTGCCAGCAGTCGGTCGGCAACCCCGAACACTGAAGCTTTCTTT.

Comments on this clone: Germline and junction disagree at one end, which may indicate a read error. V is TRBV29-1 and J is TRBJ2-7; D tentatively fits TRBD1 or TRBD2 (6 bases each). Germline lookup yields CDR1 SQVTM and CDR2 ANQGSEA. CDR3 length equals 16 residues. This CDR3 is CSVDGVGGGASDEQYF. The CDR3 DNA follows: TGCAGCGTTGATGGCGTCGGGGGCGGCGCCTCCGACGAGCAGTACTTC.

The chain employs TRBV25-1 and TRBJ2-1; 7 positions agree with TRBD2. Germline V gene sequence: CDR1 MGHDK, CDR2 SYGVNS. This CDR3 region has 14 residues. Losses at the gene ends were 3 bases for V and 8 bases for J; bases not matched to a gene: 7. The CDR3 DNA follows: TGTGCCAGCAGTGACCCCCGCGGGAGCGATGAGCAGTTCTTC. Protein product: CASSDPRGSDEQFF.

The chain is built from TRBV7-9 and TRBJ2-7; maybe TRBD1 (6 bases). Deletions cut 5 bases from V and 2 bases from J, with 13 bases between. In germline, CDR1 is SEHNR, CDR2 FQNEAQ (reference sequence). This CDR3 region has 14 residues. CDR3 residues: CASSTGLDTYEQYF. In DNA, the CDR3 is TGTGCCAGCAGCACAGGGCTGGATACCTACGAGCAGTACTTC.

The V call is TRBV27, the J call TRBJ2-1; the D gene is possibly TRBD1 (5 bases). Germline V lookup: CDR1 MNHEY, CDR2 SMNVEV (reference sequence). The V and J ends lost 6 bases and 0 bases respectively, with 12 bases between them. This CDR3 spans 15 amino acids. DNA for the CDR3: TGTGCCAGCAGCCTACAGGAGAGCTCCTACAATGAGCAGTTCTTC. Amino acid sequence: CASSLQESSYNEQFF.

The chain carries TRBV28 and TRBJ2-1; 8 bases map to TRBD1. Unmatched junction bases numbered 4, after V lost 3 bases and J lost 0 bases. This CDR3 has 16 amino acids. The germline V gene encodes CDR1 MDHEN and CDR2 SYDVKM. The CDR3 loop is CASSFVGQASYNEQFF. The CDR3 bases are TGTGCCAGCAGTTTTGTGGGACAGGCCTCCTACAATGAGCAGTTCTTC.

This chain joins TRBV5-1 and TRBJ1-2; 7 bases fit TRBD1. This CDR3 has 13 amino acids. After removal of 0 bases from V and 6 bases from J, the junction contained 2 bases not matched to a gene. CDR1 and CDR2 from the germline V gene are SGHRS and YFSETQ. This CDR3 is CASSLVGGHGYTF. The CDR3 coding sequence is TGCGCCAGCAGCTTGGTAGGGGGCCATGGCTACACCTTC.

The CDR3 here is CASSPPSGGYLREQYF. DNA of the CDR3: TGTGCCAGCAGCCCCCCAAGCGGGGGGTACCTTCGCGAGCAGTACTTC. This chain uses TRBV14 with TRBJ2-7; TRBD2 matches at 9 bases. V gave up 4 bases and J gave up 6 bases; unmatched junction bases: 13. The CDR3 totals 16 residues. CDR1 is SGHDN, CDR2 FVKESK, per germline.

This chain links TRBV27 with TRBJ1-5; tentative D call: TRBD1 (5 bases). Germline V gene data show CDR1 as MNHEY and CDR2 as SMNVEV (reference sequence). The V gene lost 1 base and the J gene lost 5 bases, with 15 bases spanning the gap. This CDR3 has 16 residues. CDR3 sequence: CASSLWSGREDQPQHF. CDR3 coding DNA: TGTGCCAGCAGTTTATGGAGCGGCAGGGAAGATCAGCCCCAGCATTTT.

This sequence joins TRBV7-9 and TRBJ2-7; D possibly corresponds to TRBD1 (5 bases). The CDR3 runs 13 residues. Trimming cost V 3 bases and J 3 bases, with 9 bases left between them. Germline CDR1 is SEHNR and CDR2 is FQNEAQ (reference sequence). The CDR3 sequence: CASSFQGRYEQYF. As DNA, the CDR3 is TGTGCCAGCAGCTTCCAGGGTCGCTACGAGCAGTACTTC. Full variable domain (outside the CDR3, taken from reference TRBV7-9 and TRBJ2-7): DTGVSQNPRHKITKRGQNVTFRCDPISEHNRLYWYRQTLGQGPEFLTYFQNEAQLEKSRLLSDRFSAERPKGSFSTLEIQRTEQGDSAMYLCASSFQGRYEQYFGPGTRLTVT.

The genes are TRBV5-5 and TRBJ2-2, with D tentatively TRBD2 (6 bases). Germline V lookup: CDR1 SGHKS, CDR2 YYEKEE (reference sequence). With 0 bases removed from V and 4 bases from J, the gap between germline ends came to 7 bases. The CDR3 has 14 amino acids. CDR3 residues: CASSLGRATGELFF. CDR3 in DNA: TGTGCCAGCAGCTTGGGGAGGGCCACCGGGGAGCTGTTTTTT.

This clone occurred many times. The chain couples TRBV9 to TRBJ1-1, with unresolved D. V lost 0 bases to trimming and J lost 1 base, with 4 bases between them. Germline assignment: CDR1 SGDLS and CDR2 YYNGEE. The CDR3 runs 13 residues. CDR3 bases: TGTGCCAGCAGCGTAGCCACGAACACTGAAGCTTTCTTT. It is translated as CASSVATNTEAFF.

J is TRBJ2-7 and V is TRBV4-1; TRBD2 might be the D (7 bases). Germline assignment: CDR1 MGHRA and CDR2 YSYEKL. The length of the CDR3 is 14 residues. Trimming removed 1 base from V and 5 bases from J, with 12 bases in between. The CDR3 spells CASSQGGGGDEQYF. CDR3 coding DNA: TGCGCCAGCAGCCAAGGAGGAGGGGGGGACGAGCAGTACTTC.

The chain couples TRBV27 to TRBJ2-1; 12 bases are a match to TRBD2. J was trimmed by 7 bases and V by 4 bases; bases with no gene match: 11. The CDR3 is made up of 17 amino acids. Germline CDR1 and CDR2: MNHEY and SMNVEV (reference sequence). Here the CDR3 reads CASSSTLAGGLVNEQFF. The CDR3 bases are TGTGCCAGCAGTTCAACACTAGCGGGAGGTCTAGTAAATGAGCAGTTCTTC.

The rearrangement joins TRBV6-6 to TRBJ2-7; no definite D call. V was pared by 2 bases and J by 2 bases, with 10 bases between. The CDR3 extends over 14 amino acids. Per the germline V gene, CDR1 is MNHNY and CDR2 is SVGAGI (reference sequence). The CDR3 nucleotides read TGTGCCAGCAGTTACCCCCCAAACCCCTACGAGCAGTACTTC. This sequence encodes CASSYPPNPYEQYF.

This clone was seen only once. The rearrangement uses TRBV4-2 and TRBJ1-2; 9 nucleotides line up with TRBD1. The germline gives CDR1 LGHNA, CDR2 YNFKEQ. With 2 bases clipped from V and 4 bases from J, the junction kept 11 bases outside the gene matches. The CDR3 covers 17 residues. CDR3 nucleotide sequence: TGTGCCAGCAGCCAAAGGGACGGGACAGGGATTTTCTATGGCTACACCTTC. Translating gives CASSQRDGTGIFYGYTF.

The sample holds a few counts of this clone. The chain combines TRBV4-1 with TRBJ2-3; tentatively, D is TRBD2 (7 bases). Germline lookup yields CDR1 MGHRA and CDR2 YSYEKL. The CDR3 extends over 16 amino acids. Trimming shortened V by 4 bases and J by 2 bases, and 16 bases separated the two germline ends. In nucleotides, the CDR3 is TGCGCCAGCAGCCCCCTGGGGGGGCCATACACAGATACGCAGTATTTT. Residues: CASSPLGGPYTDTQYF.

This sequence joins TRBV9 and TRBJ2-5; 8 bases map to TRBD2. The CDR3 covers 16 residues. The V gene end was trimmed by 4 bases and the J gene end by 5 bases; junction bases not matched to a gene: 13. CDR1 SGDLS and CDR2 YYNGEE come from the germline V gene. CDR3 loop: CASSPGIAGNGETQYF. Here the CDR3 DNA reads TGTGCCAGCAGCCCCGGGATAGCGGGGAACGGGGAGACCCAGTACTTC.

The CDR3 nucleotides are TGTGCCATCAGTGAGTCTCTGGGAGGCCTCAACTATGGCTACACCTTC. Amino acid sequence: CAISESLGGLNYGYTF. V is TRBV10-3 and J is TRBJ1-2; D gene ambiguous. Germline V lookup: CDR1 ENHRY, CDR2 SYGVKD. The V end lost 0 bases, the J end lost 2 bases, and 13 bases lay between the germline ends. The length of the CDR3 is 16 residues.

This clone has more than one count but fewer than ten. The J gene is TRBJ1-5, the V gene TRBV7-9, with D unresolved. There are 16 residues in the CDR3. The V end was cut by 2 bases, the J end by 3 bases, with 14 bases between. Looked up from germline, CDR1 is SEHNR and CDR2 is FQNEAQ (reference sequence). The CDR3, as DNA: TGTGCCAGCAGCTTAACCGAGGCAGGCCCCAATCAGCCCCAGCATTTT. Protein sequence: CASSLTEAGPNQPQHF.